These 25 T cell receptor beta chains originate from one sample sequenced in a study of T cell changes during pregnancy in multiple sclerosis. Generated by immunoSEQ multiplex PCR, the TCRdb table keeps only in-frame clones and is missing some. The sample contains 100,000 or so clones, approximately 92% of which appear only once. Sequenced material: peripheral blood, taken in the second trimester of pregnancy. These receptors were obtained from a female donor with multiple sclerosis, enrolled in a pregnancy study.

This clone was picked up one time. The V call is TRBV2, the J call TRBJ2-1; D is possibly TRBD1 (6 bases). With 2 bases removed from V and 6 bases from J, the gap between germline ends came to 11 bases. This CDR3 contains 14 residues. The germline CDR1 and CDR2 sequences are SNHLY and FYNNEI. CDR3 nucleotides: TGTGCCAGCAGTGAAATTGTAGGGGGCAATGAGCAGTTCTTC. Residues: CASSEIVGGNEQFF.

The chain employs TRBV9 and TRBJ2-5; TRBD2 matches at 10 bases. V shed 1 base and J 5 bases; nucleotides not matched to a gene: 5. The CDR3 consists of 15 residues. Germline assignment: CDR1 SGDLS and CDR2 YYNGEE. CDR3 DNA sequence: TGTGCCAGCAGCGTAAGTCTAGCGGGAGATGAGACCCAGTACTTC. It specifies CASSVSLAGDETQYF.

This rearrangement joins TRBV27 to TRBJ2-5; 10 positions agree with TRBD1. V lost 6 bases and J lost 4; bases outside the gene matches: 5. In germline, CDR1 is MNHEY, CDR2 SMNVEV (reference sequence). CDR3 length: 14 residues. In DNA form, the CDR3 reads TGTGCCAGCAGCGGACAGGGGGTAAGAGAGACCCAGTACTTC. It yields the protein CASSGQGVRETQYF.

The genes are TRBV6-4 and TRBJ2-3; no definite D call. Germline V gives CDR1 MRHNA, CDR2 SNTAGT. Trimming removed 2 bases at V and 3 bases at J, with 9 bases between. This CDR3 contains 14 residues. CDR3 nucleotides: TGTGCCAGCAGTGACGAAGTCGGGACAGATACGCAGTATTTT. This encodes CASSDEVGTDTQYF.

This rearrangement joins TRBV30 to TRBJ2-6, with a possible D match to TRBD2 (5 bases). Germline loops: CDR1 GTSNPN, CDR2 SVGIG (reference sequence). Trimming left V 7 bases short and J 1 base short, with 8 bases between. The CDR3 consists of 13 residues. This CDR3 reads CASRVSGANVLTF. Written as DNA, the CDR3 is TGTGCCTCGCGGGTGTCTGGGGCCAACGTCCTGACTTTC.

The V and J genes are TRBV6-4 and TRBJ2-1, with a tentative D call TRBD2 (6 bases). CDR1 and CDR2 from the germline V gene are MRHNA and SNTAGT. V lost 6 bases, J lost 2 bases, and 14 bases lay in between. There are 15 residues in the CDR3. CDR3 residues: CASRPNGEAYNEQFF. CDR3 nucleotides: TGTGCCAGCAGACCAAACGGGGAGGCCTACAATGAGCAGTTCTTC.

The chain is built from TRBV5-5 and TRBJ1-2; 7 positions agree with TRBD1. V dropped 6 bases and J dropped 1; count of bases not matched to a gene: 3. This CDR3 spans 13 amino acids. Germline CDR1 SGHKS, CDR2 YYEKEE (reference sequence). Here the CDR3 DNA reads TGTGCCAGCAAAGGGACAGTTAACTATGGCTACACCTTC. Amino acid sequence: CASKGTVNYGYTF.

This rearrangement joins TRBV20-1 to TRBJ2-7, with no clear D. There are 11 residues in the CDR3. Trimming shortened V by 6 bases and J by 5 bases, and 11 bases separated the two germline ends. CDR1 and CDR2 (germline): DFQATT, SNEGSKA (reference sequence). The CDR3 is CSARRVDEQYF. CDR3 nucleotides: TGCAGTGCGCGACGGGTGGACGAGCAGTACTTC.

V and J are TRBV27 and TRBJ1-2, with unresolved D. Germline V gives CDR1 MNHEY, CDR2 SMNVEV (reference sequence). Trimming left V 6 bases short and J 8 bases short, with 22 bases between. The CDR3 has 15 residues. Here the CDR3 reads CASRGPAWVFGGYTF. The CDR3 nucleotides are TGTGCCAGCAGAGGCCCGGCTTGGGTATTCGGGGGCTACACCTTC.

V and J are TRBV7-3 and TRBJ2-2, with a tentative D call TRBD2 (6 bases). The CDR3 runs to 12 residues. V gave up 5 bases and J gave up 8 bases, with 9 bases separating them. The germline gives CDR1 SGHTA, CDR2 FQGTGA. For the CDR3, the DNA is TGTGCCAGCAGCCAGGGACTTGGGGAGCTGTTTTTT. Its protein is CASSQGLGELFF.

This clone appeared a single time. The chain links TRBV4-1 to TRBJ2-5; 7 bases fit TRBD2. This CDR3 comprises 13 residues. Germline V gene lookup returns CDR1 MGHRA and CDR2 YSYEKL. J was trimmed by 2 bases and V by 3 bases; bases with no gene match: 0. Here the CDR3 DNA reads TGCGCCAGCAGCCAGGGGGGGCAAGAGACCCAGTACTTC. Its translation: CASSQGGQETQYF.

The CDR3 spells CASSLVPGNTEAFF. The CDR3 DNA reads TGTGCCAGCAGCTTAGTGCCAGGGAACACTGAAGCTTTCTTT. This chain uses TRBV7-9 with TRBJ1-1; no definite D call. Germline CDR1 is SEHNR and CDR2 is FQNEAQ (reference sequence). There are 14 residues in the CDR3. Trimming took 1 base from V and 1 from J, leaving 7 bases between them.

V gene TRBV11-2 combines with J gene TRBJ1-2; TRBD1 matches at 10 bases. With 5 bases clipped from V and 6 bases from J, the junction kept 6 bases outside the gene matches. Germline CDR1 is SGHAT and CDR2 is FQNNGV. The CDR3 extends over 14 amino acids. The CDR3 region has the DNA TGTGCCAGCAGCCGCGACAGGGGGCCACATGGCTACACCTTC. The encoded protein is CASSRDRGPHGYTF.

V and J are TRBV6-6 and TRBJ2-7; 7 bases fit TRBD1. With 5 bases clipped from V and 2 bases from J, the junction kept 9 bases outside the gene matches. Germline values: CDR1 MNHNY, CDR2 SVGAGI (reference sequence). This CDR3 has 15 amino acids. The CDR3 is CASSQTGLSPYEQYF. CDR3 DNA sequence: TGTGCCAGCAGTCAGACAGGGTTGTCTCCCTACGAGCAGTACTTC.

The rearrangement links TRBV10-3 to TRBJ1-3; maybe TRBD1 (5 bases). V gave up 8 bases and J gave up 3 bases, with 11 bases separating them. The CDR3 sequence is 13 residues long. Germline CDR1 and CDR2: ENHRY and SYGVKD. CDR3 in DNA: TGTGCCATCGGTGCAGGGCTTGGAAACACCATATATTTT. As protein: CAIGAGLGNTIYF.

J is TRBJ2-3 and V is TRBV5-4; D remains ambiguous. Per germline, CDR1 SGHNT and CDR2 YYREEE (reference sequence). The CDR3 extends over 16 amino acids. V lost 5 bases and J lost 2, with 18 bases in between. The CDR3 nucleotides are TGTGCCAGCAGTGGGCAGGCCCTTCGAGACACAGATACGCAGTATTTT. It is translated as CASSGQALRDTDTQYF.

The CDR3 DNA reads as TGTGCCAGCAGCTCGGACAGGGTGGCCTACGAGCAGTACTTC. This translates into CASSSDRVAYEQYF. The J gene is TRBJ2-7, the V gene TRBV7-2; 8 bases fit TRBD1. V was pared by 4 bases and J by 2 bases, with 4 bases of the junction left unmatched. Germline CDR1 reads SGHTA; CDR2 reads FQGNSA. The length of the CDR3 is 14 residues.

The V call is TRBV11-3, the J call TRBJ2-7; TRBD2 matches at 9 bases. The CDR3 has 14 amino acids. Germline CDR1 SGHNT, CDR2 YENEEA. V lost 5 bases to trimming and J lost 5 bases; unmatched junction nucleotides: 7. CDR3 residues: CASSPLAGRDEQYF. CDR3 nucleotide sequence: TGTGCCAGCAGCCCCCTAGCGGGACGCGACGAGCAGTACTTC.

The chain is built from TRBV27 and TRBJ2-7, with TRBD1 matching 7 bases. The J segment lost 9 bases and the V segment lost 5 bases, leaving 4 bases of the junction unmatched. The CDR3 has 11 amino acids. The V gene's germline CDR1 is MNHEY and CDR2 SMNVEV (reference sequence). The CDR3: CASSGPGGQYF. CDR3 DNA: TGTGCCAGCAGTGGTCCAGGGGGGCAGTACTTC.

CDR3 sequence: CASSYSGGRYEQYF. The CDR3, as DNA: TGTGCCAGCAGTTACTCAGGCGGGCGTTACGAGCAGTACTTC. J is TRBJ2-7 and V is TRBV6-5; D may be TRBD2 (5 bases). Germline loops: CDR1 MNHEY, CDR2 SVGAGI. Deletions cut 0 bases from V and 4 bases from J, with 10 bases between. This CDR3 spans 14 amino acids.

The rearrangement uses TRBV27 and TRBJ1-5; D not resolved. V was clipped by 3 bases and J by 1 base, with 10 bases between them. The CDR3 sequence is 15 residues long. Germline-derived CDR1 and CDR2 are MNHEY and SMNVEV (reference sequence). The CDR3 region has the DNA TGTGCCAGCAGTTTTGTCGGGGTGAGCAATCAGCCCCAGCATTTT. This encodes CASSFVGVSNQPQHF.

The chain recombines TRBV27 with TRBJ1-4; D remains ambiguous. CDR1 and CDR2 (germline): MNHEY, SMNVEV (reference sequence). This CDR3 spans 13 amino acids. V lost 4 bases, J lost 5 bases, and 8 bases lay in between. The CDR3, as DNA: TGTGCCAGCAGTTCCTACAGAAATGAAAAACTGTTTTTT. Amino acid sequence: CASSSYRNEKLFF.

The chain carries TRBV29-1 and TRBJ2-7, with TRBD2 identical over 9 bases. The CDR3 spans 13 residues. Germline trimming cut 4 bases from V and 1 base from J; bases unmatched to any gene: 2. The germline gives CDR1 SQVTM, CDR2 ANQGSEA. CDR3 coding DNA: TGCAGCGTTGTCAGCGGGAGGTCCTACGAGCAGTACTTC. Protein product: CSVVSGRSYEQYF.

Only one count was recorded for this clone. This rearrangement joins TRBV11-3 to TRBJ2-1, with D possibly matching TRBD1 (6 bases). The CDR3 has 14 residues. Germline V CDR1 and CDR2: SGHNT, YENEEA. The V end was cut by 0 bases, the J end by 9 bases, with 12 bases between. Here the CDR3 reads CASSLDNRAAEQFF. The CDR3 coding sequence is TGTGCCAGCAGCTTAGATAACAGGGCGGCTGAGCAGTTCTTC.

V and J are TRBV6-1 and TRBJ2-1; TRBD1 agrees at 7 bases. Germline CDR1 MNHNS, CDR2 SASEGT. This CDR3 has 15 amino acids. The junction had 8 bases not matched to a gene; V was cut back by 4 bases and J by 5 bases. CDR3: CASSARPGTDNEQFF. In DNA form, the CDR3 reads TGTGCCAGCAGTGCCAGACCCGGGACAGACAATGAGCAGTTCTTC.